This is a list of T cell receptor beta chains from one sample in a study of T-cell memory formation after mild COVID-19. A single record per CDR3 protein comes from TCRdb applying MiXCR to the 5' RACE reads. The sample shows fewer than 95,000 distinct CDR3 sequences, about 13% of them seen only once. Input material: PBMCs or a T cell subset sorted from them (not recorded which). These receptor sequences come from an adult woman who had mild COVID-19 (a few samples of this study predate the infection). Cell type and time point are not known. Each CDR3 is given with its conserved first and last residue. The D gene is left open where the match is weak. Only some rows state a clone size, as once, few, many or a class for expanded clones.

cdr3_aa cdr3_nt j_call d_call clone_size v_call
CASSSTFYEQFF TGTGCCAGCAGCTCCACGTTTTATGAGCAGTTCTTC TRBJ2-1 - many TRBV7-9
CASSFGANVLTF TGTGCCAGCAGCTTTGGGGCCAACGTCCTGACTTTC TRBJ2-6 - - TRBV7-9
CASSLAGTDIYNEQFF TGCGCCAGCAGCCTTGCCGGGACGGACATCTACAATGAGCAGTTCTTC TRBJ2-1 - - TRBV5-1
CASSLVSGFNTDTQYF TGTGCCAGCAGCTTGGTGTCGGGATTCAACACAGATACGCAGTATTTT TRBJ2-3 - - TRBV5-6
CASSPTSSSYNEQFF TGTGCCAGTAGTCCGACTTCGAGCTCCTACAATGAGCAGTTCTTC TRBJ2-1 - - TRBV19
CASSQLAGQGFYEQYF TGTGCCAGCAGTCAACTCGCGGGACAGGGTTTCTACGAGCAGTACTTC TRBJ2-7 TRBD1 few TRBV12-3/TRBV12-4
CASSLGPLADEQFF TGTGCCAGCAGCTTAGGCCCCCTCGCGGATGAGCAGTTCTTC TRBJ2-1 - many TRBV7-9
CSARQGRPTFF TGCAGCGCGAGACAGGGACGTCCGACGTTCTTC TRBJ2-1 TRBD1 few TRBV29-1
CASSEISGEKLFF TGTGCCAGCAGTGAAATAAGTGGGGAAAAACTGTTTTTT TRBJ1-4 - few TRBV6-1
CASSFFSAASSKEQYF TGTGCCAGCAGTTTCTTTTCGGCGGCCAGTTCCAAGGAGCAGTACTTC TRBJ2-7 - few TRBV12-3/TRBV12-4
CATSRGQGWPQETQYF TGTGCCACCAGCAGAGGACAGGGGTGGCCCCAAGAGACCCAGTACTTC TRBJ2-5 TRBD1 few TRBV15
CASSAVSVVVTYGYTF TGTGCCAGCAGCGCCGTCAGTGTTGTGGTTACCTATGGCTACACCTTC TRBJ1-2 - few TRBV7-9
CASSLGTGAGNEQFF TGTGCCAGCAGTCTCGGGACAGGCGCGGGGAATGAGCAGTTCTTC TRBJ2-1 TRBD1 few TRBV12-3/TRBV12-4
CSARVRGTNTGELFF TGCAGTGCTAGAGTCCGCGGGACTAACACCGGGGAGCTGTTTTTT TRBJ2-2 - many TRBV20-1
CASSRDDYPNTGELFF TGTGCCAGCAGTCGAGACGACTACCCGAACACCGGGGAGCTGTTTTTT TRBJ2-2 - - TRBV12-3/TRBV12-4
CASSGLAGGLQETQYF TGCGCCAGCAGCGGACTAGCGGGGGGACTCCAAGAGACCCAGTACTTC TRBJ2-5 TRBD2 - TRBV4-1
CASSVATGSSYEQYF TGTGCCAGCAGCGTAGCTACCGGGTCCTCCTACGAGCAGTACTTC TRBJ2-7 - - TRBV9
CASSSGQGANGAEAFF TGTGCCAGCAGCTCGGGACAGGGGGCGAATGGAGCTGAAGCTTTCTTT TRBJ1-1 TRBD1 - TRBV7-9
CASSHGTGPYEQYF TGCGCCAGCAGCCACGGGACAGGCCCCTACGAGCAGTACTTC TRBJ2-7 TRBD1 - TRBV5-1
CASSFPGGEYNEQFF TGTGCCAGCAGCTTCCCGGGAGGGGAATACAATGAGCAGTTCTTC TRBJ2-1 TRBD2 - TRBV7-9
CSADPPGGGSTEAFF TGCAGTGCTGATCCCCCGGGAGGCGGAAGCACTGAAGCTTTCTTT TRBJ1-1 - - TRBV20-1
CASSYSGTIQETQYF TGTGCCAGCAGCTATTCCGGGACGATCCAAGAGACCCAGTACTTC TRBJ2-5 - few TRBV7-8
CAISALWGKDTEAFF TGTGCCATCAGTGCATTGTGGGGGAAGGACACTGAAGCTTTCTTT TRBJ1-1 - - TRBV10-3
CAISGRDEQYF TGTGCCATCAGCGGCAGGGACGAGCAGTACTTC TRBJ2-7 - few TRBV10-3
CASSGPRAGEQFF TGTGCCAGCAGCGGGCCCCGGGCCGGTGAGCAGTTCTTC TRBJ2-1 - few TRBV2
CASSYGETQYF TGTGCCAGCAGTTACGGGGAGACCCAGTACTTC TRBJ2-5 - few TRBV12-3/TRBV12-4
CASMGGFTGELFF TGTGCCAGTATGGGAGGGTTCACCGGGGAGCTGTTTTTT TRBJ2-2 TRBD2 few TRBV19
CASSLAGTADTFF TGTGCCAGCAGCTTAGCTGGGACAGCTGATACTTTCTTT TRBJ1-1 TRBD1 - TRBV7-9
CATQPTPLLRDEQYF TGCGCCACCCAGCCTACACCGCTTCTTCGTGACGAGCAGTACTTC TRBJ2-7 - - TRBV5-1
CASSQLLAGVYEQYF TGCGCCAGCAGCCAACTACTAGCGGGTGTCTACGAGCAGTACTTC TRBJ2-7 TRBD2 few TRBV4-1
CASSFSPGTGGNEQFF TGTGCCAGCAGCTTTTCGCCCGGGACAGGGGGTAATGAGCAGTTCTTC TRBJ2-1 TRBD1 few TRBV5-6
CASSRSDTLAGRNEQFF TGTGCCAGCAGCCGTTCTGATACTCTAGCAGGACGGAATGAGCAGTTCTTC TRBJ2-1 - few TRBV11-2
CATSRDRGPWAFF TGTGCCACCAGCAGAGACAGGGGGCCGTGGGCTTTCTTT TRBJ1-1 TRBD1 few TRBV15
CASSQDTSSGGSEQFF TGCGCCAGCAGCCAAGATACGTCTAGCGGGGGTTCTGAGCAGTTCTTC TRBJ2-1 TRBD2 few TRBV4-1
CASSQGWVGDEKLFF TGCGCCAGCAGCCAAGGTTGGGTAGGGGATGAAAAACTGTTTTTT TRBJ1-4 - - TRBV4-1
CASSRGGESGVETQYF TGTGCCAGTAGTAGAGGCGGTGAGAGTGGGGTGGAGACCCAGTACTTC TRBJ2-5 - few TRBV19
CSVSPEGKSEQYF TGCAGTGTAAGTCCCGAGGGGAAGAGCGAGCAGTACTTC TRBJ2-7 - many TRBV20-1
CASSQDVGLEIRYF TGCGCCAGCAGCCAAGATGTTGGACTAGAGATCAGGTACTTC TRBJ2-7 TRBD2 - TRBV4-1
CASSHFPGLAADTQYF TGTGCCAGCAGCCACTTCCCGGGCCTTGCCGCAGATACGCAGTATTTT TRBJ2-3 - - TRBV14
CASSLESTRLDEQFF TGTGCCAGCAGCTTGGAATCCACCCGGCTGGATGAGCAGTTCTTC TRBJ2-1 - few TRBV5-8
CSARDRVGTEAFF TGCAGTGCTAGAGACAGGGTAGGCACTGAAGCTTTCTTT TRBJ1-1 - - TRBV20-1
CASTSLGQRYSPLHF TGTGCCAGCACCTCCCTCGGACAGCGTTATTCACCCCTCCACTTT TRBJ1-6 - - TRBV7-6
CASSSLGQGSSYEQYF TGCGCCAGCAGCTCCCTAGGACAGGGCAGCTCCTACGAGCAGTACTTC TRBJ2-7 TRBD1 many TRBV5-1
CASSYSRAGWDEQYF TGTGCCAGCAGTTACTCACGGGCAGGATGGGACGAGCAGTACTTC TRBJ2-7 - - TRBV6-2/TRBV6-3
CDSSLAGMGEQYF TGTGACAGCAGCTTAGCCGGTATGGGGGAGCAGTACTTC TRBJ2-7 - - TRBV7-8
CASSADRSNQPQHF TGTGCCAGCAGTGCGGACCGAAGCAATCAGCCCCAGCATTTT TRBJ1-5 - - TRBV2
CSARPPRGAWNEQFF TGCAGTGCTAGACCCCCCCGCGGGGCTTGGAATGAGCAGTTCTTC TRBJ2-1 - few TRBV20-1
CASSPRGESSYNEQFF TGTGCCAGCAGCCCCCGCGGAGAAAGCTCCTACAATGAGCAGTTCTTC TRBJ2-1 - many TRBV5-6
CASSWLAGSYEQYF TGTGCCAGTAGTTGGCTAGCGGGATCCTACGAGCAGTACTTC TRBJ2-7 TRBD2 few TRBV19
CSATSGEWTQYF TGCAGTGCTACTTCCGGGGAGTGGACCCAGTACTTC TRBJ2-5 - - TRBV20-1
CATNQGSELSGNTIYF TGTGCCACCAATCAGGGGTCGGAACTTTCTGGAAACACCATATATTTT TRBJ1-3 - few TRBV24-1
CASSLGRESDTQYF TGTGCCAGTAGCCTCGGGCGGGAGTCAGATACGCAGTATTTT TRBJ2-3 TRBD2 many TRBV19
CSVVRDRNTDTQYF TGCAGCGTTGTTAGGGACAGGAACACAGATACGCAGTATTTT TRBJ2-3 TRBD1 - TRBV29-1
CATSDLNNEQFF TGTGCCACCAGTGATTTGAACAATGAGCAGTTCTTC TRBJ2-1 - - TRBV24-1
CSVRRPTGDTLYF TGCAGCGTCCGTCGGCCTACCGGAGATACGCTGTATTTT TRBJ2-3 - - TRBV29-1
CASSQDPGKNPSYNEQFF TGTGCCAGCAGCCAAGATCCCGGGAAGAACCCCTCCTACAATGAGCAGTTCTTC TRBJ2-1 - few TRBV3-1
CATTLRGLEADTQYF TGTGCCACTACTCTACGTGGGCTAGAGGCAGATACGCAGTATTTT TRBJ2-3 - few TRBV15